The present TCR beta chain was sequenced within a study of T cells after yellow fever vaccination. They built TCR cDNA with 5'RACE template switching, a step that put in a universal primer site and UMIs. In TCRdb, the 5' RACE reads were re-called with MiXCR into one record per CDR3 protein. The sample contains some 300,000 distinct CDR3 sequences, around 3.6% of which appear only once. CDR3 length equals 14 residues. Trimming at V came to 7 bases and at J to 7 bases, leaving 4 bases not matched to a gene. Germline CDR1 reads LNHDA; CDR2 reads SQIVND (reference sequence). Whole-study results and caveats: Faster peaking, at day 5 versus 15, marked a secondary response that was weaker.

Ten or more counts support this clonotype. The target antigen is unknown. The sequenced sample was PBMCs, obtained on the day of the yellow fever booster vaccination. This receptor was identified in a man between 18 and 35 years old who received the YFV17D yellow fever vaccine. The V and J genes are TRBV19 and TRBJ1-6, with 10 bases that match TRBD1. CDR3 sequence: CASKPGQGNSPLHF. CDR3 DNA: TGTGCCAGTAAACCGGGACAGGGGAATTCACCCCTCCACTTT.